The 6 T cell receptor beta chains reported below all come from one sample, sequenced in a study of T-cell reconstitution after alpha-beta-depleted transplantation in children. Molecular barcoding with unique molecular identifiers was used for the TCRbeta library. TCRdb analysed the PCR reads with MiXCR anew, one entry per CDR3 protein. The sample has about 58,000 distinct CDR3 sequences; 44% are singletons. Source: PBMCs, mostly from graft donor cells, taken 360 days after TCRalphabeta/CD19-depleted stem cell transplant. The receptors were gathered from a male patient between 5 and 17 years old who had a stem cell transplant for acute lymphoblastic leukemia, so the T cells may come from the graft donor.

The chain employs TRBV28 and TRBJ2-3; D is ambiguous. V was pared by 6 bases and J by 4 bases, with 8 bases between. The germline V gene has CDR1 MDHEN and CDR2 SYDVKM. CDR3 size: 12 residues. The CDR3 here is CASRQDADTQYF. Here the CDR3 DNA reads TGTGCCAGCAGACAAGACGCAGATACGCAGTATTTT.

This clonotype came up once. The CDR3 sequence: CATSDSKGTGPQDRALFF. CDR3 bases: TGTGCCACCAGTGATTCGAAGGGGACGGGACCACAGGACAGGGCTCTGTTTTTT. This rearrangement joins TRBV24-1 to TRBJ2-2; 8 positions agree with TRBD1. The CDR3 spans 18 residues. Trimming removed 2 bases from V and 14 bases from J; junction bases left unmatched: 21. Germline CDR1 KGHDR, CDR2 SFDVKD.

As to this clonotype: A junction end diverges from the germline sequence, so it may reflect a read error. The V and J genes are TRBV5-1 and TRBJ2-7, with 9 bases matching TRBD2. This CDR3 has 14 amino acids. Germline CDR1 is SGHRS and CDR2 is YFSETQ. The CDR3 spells CASSPGLAGYEQYF. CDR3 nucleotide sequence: TGTGCCAGCAGCCCGGGACTAGCAGGCTACGAGCAGTACTTC.

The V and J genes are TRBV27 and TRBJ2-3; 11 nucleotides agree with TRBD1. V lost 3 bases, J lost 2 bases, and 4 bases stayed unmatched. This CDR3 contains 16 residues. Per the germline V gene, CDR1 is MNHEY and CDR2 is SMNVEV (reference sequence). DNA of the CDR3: TGTGCCAGCAGTTTCGGGACAGGGGGTCACACAGATACGCAGTATTTT. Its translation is CASSFGTGGHTDTQYF.

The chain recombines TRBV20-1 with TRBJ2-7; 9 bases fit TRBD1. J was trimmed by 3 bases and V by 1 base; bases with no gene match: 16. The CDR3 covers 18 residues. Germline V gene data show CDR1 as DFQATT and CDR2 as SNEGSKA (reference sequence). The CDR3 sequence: CSARALTLRDRVIYEQYF. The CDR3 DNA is TGCAGTGCTAGAGCTTTAACGCTGAGGGACAGGGTAATCTACGAGCAGTACTTC.

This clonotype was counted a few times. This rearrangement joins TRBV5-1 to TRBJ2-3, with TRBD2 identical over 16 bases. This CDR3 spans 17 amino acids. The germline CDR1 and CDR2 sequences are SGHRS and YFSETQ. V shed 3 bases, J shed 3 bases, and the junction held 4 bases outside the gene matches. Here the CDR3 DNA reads TGCGCCAGCAGCTGGGGACTAGCGGGAGGGTTTACAGATACGCAGTATTTT. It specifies CASSWGLAGGFTDTQYF.